A selection of T cell receptor beta chains follows, all from one sample in a study of shared clonotypes between healthy human individuals. Data came from immunoSEQ multiplex PCR; TCRdb stores just in-frame clones and leaves some out. The data contain around 2,000,000 clones, 85% to 95% of them seen just once; the ten biggest clones take up 0.1% to 0.15%. Sequencing input: naive CD4+ T cells sorted from blood. These receptors originate from a man between 18 and 35 years old in good health. The CDR3 runs from the conserved cysteine through the conserved F or W. A D gene is named only where the DNA matches it firmly. Clone size is given for some rows only: seen once, a few or many times, or a class if the clone is expanded.

abundance | j_gene | d_gene | v_gene | CDR3nt | CDR3aa
. | TRBJ1-1 | . | TRBV6-5 | TGTGCCAGCAGTTACTCCTCGGGGGGCATGAACACTGAAGCTTTCTTT | CASSYSSGGMNTEAFF
. | TRBJ2-7 | . | TRBV18 | TGTGCCAGCTCACCAACGGAGACATGGCCCTACGAGCAGTACTTC | CASSPTETWPYEQYF
. | TRBJ1-5 | . | TRBV2 | TGTGCCAGCAACAGGGATGGCAATCAGCCCCAGCATTTT | CASNRDGNQPQHF
. | TRBJ2-3 | . | TRBV2 | TGTGCCAGCAGTGAATCGACAGCATCTAGCACAGATACGCAGTATTTT | CASSESTASSTDTQYF
. | TRBJ2-4 | . | TRBV10-2 | TGCGCCAGCAGTGGCGCTCAGGGGGCCAAAAACATTCAGTACTTC | CASSGAQGAKNIQYF
. | TRBJ2-7 | . | TRBV7-3 | TGTGCCAGCAGCTTAACGGCGGACATGCCCGAGCAGTACTTC | CASSLTADMPEQYF
. | TRBJ1-3 | . | TRBV7-2 | TGTGCCAGCAGCTTAGGCCAGGCGAGCTCTGGAAACACCATATATTTT | CASSLGQASSGNTIYF
. | TRBJ2-4 | . | TRBV6-5 | TGTGCCAGCAGTTACCCACGGACAGAAAACATTCAGTACTTC | CASSYPRTENIQYF
once | TRBJ1-2 | TRBD1 | TRBV15 | TGTGCCACCAGCAGAGAGCTCCAGGGGGACTATGGCTACACCTTC | CATSRELQGDYGYTF
. | TRBJ2-7 | . | TRBV7-2 | TGTGCCAGCAGCTTAGTGGGCAGATCAGCTTCCTACGAGCAGTACTTC | CASSLVGRSASYEQYF
. | TRBJ1-6 | . | TRBV30 | TGTGCCTGGCATTCGCAGGGAGGATCACCCCTCCACTTT | CAWHSQGGSPLHF
. | TRBJ1-6 | . | TRBV7-6 | TGTGCCAGCAGCTTAGAAGGGAGGGCCAATTCACCCCTCCACTTT | CASSLEGRANSPLHF
. | TRBJ2-3 | . | TRBV5-1 | TGCGCCAGCAGCAAGGACAGAGTAGATACGCAGTATTTT | CASSKDRVDTQYF
. | TRBJ2-7 | . | TRBV19 | TGTGCCAGTAGAAGTTTAGAGACGTACGAGCAGTACTTC | CASRSLETYEQYF
. | TRBJ1-1 | . | TRBV27 | TGTGCCAGCAGTTTAGGAGGCGCGGGGACTGAAGCTTTCTTT | CASSLGGAGTEAFF
. | TRBJ2-7 | TRBD2 | TRBV11-2 | TGTGCCAGCAGTTTTTCAGGGACTAGAGCTTACTACGAGCAGTACTTC | CASSFSGTRAYYEQYF
. | TRBJ2-7 | . | TRBV6-4 | TGTGCCAGCAATCCGAATACATGCGAGCAGTACTTC | CASNPNTCEQYF
. | TRBJ2-7 | . | TRBV11-2 | TGTGCCAGCAGCAGCCTAACAGGGATCTACGAGCAGTACTTC | CASSSLTGIYEQYF
. | TRBJ1-1 | . | TRBV30 | TGTGCCTGGAGTATAAACAGGGCGGGCGCTTTCTTT | CAWSINRAGAFF
. | TRBJ2-1 | . | TRBV19 | TGTGCCAGTAGACAGGGACCCTACAATGAGCAGTTCTTC | CASRQGPYNEQFF
. | TRBJ2-5 | . | TRBV5-1 | TGCGCCAGCAGCTTGGGACAGCAAGCCGAGACCCAGTACTTC | CASSLGQQAETQYF
. | TRBJ1-6 | . | TRBV11-2 | TGTGCCAGCAGCCCCGGACAGTTTAATTCACCCCTCCACTTT | CASSPGQFNSPLHF
. | TRBJ2-1 | . | TRBV30 | TGTGCCTGGGGCCGGGGGTACGGTGAGCAGTTCTTC | CAWGRGYGEQFF
. | TRBJ2-4 | . | TRBV20-1 | TGCAGTGCACGCGGGGCGACTCAGTACTTC | CSARGATQYF
. | TRBJ1-2 | . | TRBV5-4 | TGTGCCAGCAGCTCTATTTCAGGAGGCTACACCTTC | CASSSISGGYTF
. | TRBJ2-7 | TRBD2 | TRBV4-3 | TGCGCCAGCAGCCAAGATCGTAGACGGGAGGGCTACGAGCAGTACTTC | CASSQDRRREGYEQYF
. | TRBJ1-1 | . | TRBV30 | TGTGCCCACGGGTCTTCCCCGGAGGCTTTCTTT | CAHGSSPEAFF
. | TRBJ2-7 | . | TRBV10-1 | TGCGCCAGCAGTGAGTCCAGTCTCGGGTACGAGCAGTACTTC | CASSESSLGYEQYF
. | TRBJ1-4 | . | TRBV4-1 | TGCGCCAGCAGCCAAGATGGGCTGTTTTTT | CASSQDGLFF
. | TRBJ2-3 | TRBD1 | TRBV7-9 | TGTGCCAGCAGCTTAGGCGGGACAGGGATAGATACGCAGTATTTT | CASSLGGTGIDTQYF
. | TRBJ2-7 | TRBD2 | TRBV4-3 | TGCGCCAGCAGCCAGGGACTAGCGGGAGGCTCCTACGAGCAGTACTTC | CASSQGLAGGSYEQYF
. | TRBJ2-7 | . | TRBV10-3 | TGTGCCATCAGTGGGCTAGGAAAAACCTACGAGCAGTACTTC | CAISGLGKTYEQYF
. | TRBJ2-5 | . | TRBV28 | TGTGCCAGCAGTTTGGGATCAGCGGGCCAAGAGACCCAGTACTTC | CASSLGSAGQETQYF
once | TRBJ2-7 | . | TRBV2 | TGTGCCAGCAGTAGACAGCCAGGGGACTACGAGCAGTACTTC | CASSRQPGDYEQYF
. | TRBJ1-6 | . | TRBV27 | TGTGCCAGCAGTTTATCGAATCCATCGGGACCCCCGAGGGGTTTTAATTCACCCCTCCACTTT | CASSLSNPSGPPRGFNSPLHF
. | TRBJ1-5 | TRBD1 | TRBV19 | TGTGCCAGTAGTAACTCCGGGACAGGGTTACGGCAGCCCCAGCATTTT | CASSNSGTGLRQPQHF
once | TRBJ1-5 | TRBD1 | TRBV25-1 | TGTGCCAGCAGTGGCGGGACAGGGATCCCCAGCAATCAGCCCCAGCATTTT | CASSGGTGIPSNQPQHF
. | TRBJ2-7 | . | TRBV9 | TGTGCCAGCAGCTCCCAGACAGGTATAACGAGCGAGCAGTACTTC | CASSSQTGITSEQYF
. | TRBJ2-2 | . | TRBV11-3 | TGTGCCAGCAGCTTAGGCGCAGGAGCTACGAACACCGGGGAGCTGTTTTTT | CASSLGAGATNTGELFF
. | TRBJ2-1 | TRBD2 | TRBV4-1 | TGCGCCAGCAGCCCGGGACTAGCGCAGGGTGAGCAGTTCTTC | CASSPGLAQGEQFF
. | TRBJ1-1 | TRBD1 | TRBV28 | TGTGCCAGCAGTGGGACAGGGTCAGCCACTGAAGCTTTCTTT | CASSGTGSATEAFF
. | TRBJ2-7 | . | TRBV15 | TGTGCCACCACCCCGGGCGGGATCTCCTACGAGCAGTACTTC | CATTPGGISYEQYF
. | TRBJ1-1 | . | TRBV2 | TGTGCCAGCAGTTTGGTGGGGGATAAGGCTGAAGCTTTCTTT | CASSLVGDKAEAFF
. | TRBJ2-7 | TRBD1 | TRBV29-1 | TGCAGCGTTGAAACATCACCAACAGGGGACGAGCAGTACTTC | CSVETSPTGDEQYF
. | TRBJ2-1 | . | TRBV18 | TGTGCCAGCTCACCATCCGGGACTGGTCCCTACAATGAGCAGTTCTTC | CASSPSGTGPYNEQFF
. | TRBJ2-7 | . | TRBV13 | TGTGCCAGCAGCTCACGTCCCTTGAGGGAGCAGTACTTC | CASSSRPLREQYF